One and the same sample provided the 23 T cell receptor beta chains below, sequenced in a study of T cell changes during pregnancy in multiple sclerosis. TCRdb's copy holds only in-frame clones and misses some; the assay was immunoSEQ multiplex PCR. Here the sample spans under 80,000 clones, around 94% being singletons. The sample was peripheral blood, taken in the third trimester of pregnancy. These receptors were taken from a female donor with multiple sclerosis, enrolled in a pregnancy study.

The V gene is TRBV7-2, the J gene TRBJ2-4; the D is unclear. This CDR3 has 16 amino acids. V lost 2 bases, J lost 0 bases, and 11 bases lay in between. Germline CDR1 SGHTA, CDR2 FQGNSA. CDR3 amino acids: CASSLFPRIAKNIQYF. CDR3 in DNA: TGTGCCAGCAGCTTATTTCCCAGGATAGCCAAAAACATTCAGTACTTC.

This chain links TRBV10-2 with TRBJ2-7; 9 bases are shared with TRBD2. Germline trimming cut 6 bases from V and 2 bases from J; bases unmatched to any gene: 2. The CDR3 totals 13 residues. Per the germline V gene, CDR1 is WSHSY and CDR2 is SAAADI. CDR3 sequence: CASRTSGTYEQYF. For the CDR3, the DNA is TGCGCCAGCAGGACTAGCGGTACCTACGAGCAGTACTTC.

The chain uses TRBV11-2 and TRBJ2-1; D gene unclear. Germline CDR1 reads SGHAT; CDR2 reads FQNNGV. Deletions cut 5 bases from V and 9 bases from J, with 17 bases between. The CDR3 spans 14 residues. The CDR3 nucleotides are TGTGCCAGCAGCCTTTCTCATCCAATCAGTGAGCAGTTCTTC. Protein sequence: CASSLSHPISEQFF. Full variable domain (missing parts from reference TRBV11-2 and TRBJ2-1): EAGVAQSPRYKIIEKRQSVAFWCNPISGHATLYWYQQILGQGPKLLIQFQNNGVVDDSQLPKDRFSAERLKGVDSTLKIQPAKLEDSAVYLCASSLSHPISEQFFGPGTRLTVL.

The chain couples TRBV30 to TRBJ2-7; D possibly corresponds to TRBD2 (5 bases). Germline CDR1 reads GTSNPN; CDR2 reads SVGIG (reference sequence). This CDR3 contains 14 residues. Deletions cut 1 base from V and 6 bases from J, with 16 bases between. The DNA of the CDR3 is TGTGCCTGGAGTGGTTCCCCGGTCGAGGGCGAGCAGTACTTC. This gives the protein CAWSGSPVEGEQYF.

This chain connects TRBV6-5 to TRBJ1-2; D is possibly TRBD1 (6 bases). V lost 6 bases and J 4 bases, leaving 15 bases between the germline ends. Germline CDR1 is MNHEY and CDR2 is SVGAGI. CDR3 length: 14 amino acids. Here the CDR3 DNA reads TGTGCCAGCAGCTTCGGACAGCCATCCTATGGCTACACCTTC. Protein: CASSFGQPSYGYTF.

The DNA of the CDR3 is TGTGCCAGTACGCAGGGGGTCTATGGCTACACCTTC. It yields the protein CASTQGVYGYTF. This chain connects TRBV19 to TRBJ1-2, with 7 bases that match TRBD1. After removal of 7 bases from V and 4 bases from J, the junction contained 3 bases not matched to a gene. Germline lookup yields CDR1 LNHDA and CDR2 SQIVND (reference sequence). The CDR3 consists of 12 residues.

The chain has TRBV27 and TRBJ1-1, with no clear D. Deletions cut 3 bases from V and 8 bases from J, with 10 bases between. In germline, CDR1 is MNHEY, CDR2 SMNVEV (reference sequence). CDR3 length: 12 amino acids. The chain's CDR3 is CASSFQAGEAFF. In DNA, the CDR3 is TGTGCCAGCAGTTTTCAAGCGGGGGAAGCTTTCTTT.

The chain combines TRBV4-3 with TRBJ2-1; 11 bases are a match to TRBD2. CDR3 length: 16 residues. Trimming at V came to 1 base and at J to 8 bases, leaving 7 bases not matched to a gene. Germline V gene sequence: CDR1 LGHNA, CDR2 YSLEER. The CDR3 nucleotides read TGCGCCAGCAGCCAAGGCCTAGCGGGGGGCCCGGATGAGCAGTTCTTC. Its translation: CASSQGLAGGPDEQFF.

This clone appeared a single time. The chain couples TRBV4-2 to TRBJ2-2; TRBD1 matches 8 bases. Looked up from germline, CDR1 is LGHNA and CDR2 is YNFKEQ. The CDR3 sequence is 15 residues long. The V and J ends lost 3 bases and 5 bases, in that order; junction bases with no gene match: 5. CDR3 coding DNA: TGTGCCAGCAGCCAGGTCGGACAGGGAACCGGGGAGCTGTTTTTT. This codes for CASSQVGQGTGELFF.

The chain recombines TRBV9 with TRBJ2-7; D not resolved. This CDR3 has 14 amino acids. V shed 0 bases and J shed 7 bases, with 14 bases lying between them. Germline V lookup: CDR1 SGDLS, CDR2 YYNGEE. In DNA form, the CDR3 reads TGTGCCAGCAGCGTAGTGGCGACCGACGGGGAGCAGTACTTC. Its protein product is CASSVVATDGEQYF.

The CDR3: CASKQGANEKLFF. CDR3 coding DNA: TGTGCCAGCAAACAGGGGGCGAATGAAAAACTGTTTTTT. The chain recombines TRBV2 with TRBJ1-4; 9 nucleotides agree with TRBD1. This CDR3 contains 13 residues. J lost 5 bases, V lost 7 bases, and 2 bases had no gene match. Germline loops: CDR1 SNHLY, CDR2 FYNNEI.

Remarks on this clone: At one of its ends the junction is not consistent with the germline gene, which may arise from a read error. CDR3 region: CASSLAGGNEQYF. The CDR3 DNA is TGTGCTAGCAGCTTAGCAGGGGGCAACGAGCAGTACTTC. The chain joins TRBV7-7 to TRBJ2-7, with 8 nucleotides matching TRBD1. The length of the CDR3 is 13 residues. Germline CDR1 reads SSHAT; CDR2 reads FNYEAQ (reference sequence).

The chain combines TRBV19 with TRBJ2-5, with D maybe TRBD2 (6 bases). V lost 4 bases and J 5 bases, leaving 20 bases between the germline ends. CDR1 LNHDA and CDR2 SQIVND come from the germline V gene (reference sequence). The CDR3 spans 16 residues. CDR3 bases: TGTGCCAGTAGTAGTTCCGGTTGGACTACTCAGGAGACCCAGTACTTC. It yields the protein CASSSSGWTTQETQYF.

The J gene is TRBJ2-1, the V gene TRBV18; TRBD1 is a possible D gene (6 bases). This CDR3 is built from 15 residues. With 3 bases removed from V and 3 bases from J, the gap between germline ends came to 12 bases. Germline-derived CDR1 and CDR2 are KGHSH and LQKENI. CDR3 region: CASSPRTEDYNEQFF. As DNA, the CDR3 is TGTGCCAGCTCACCGCGGACAGAGGACTACAATGAGCAGTTCTTC.

This sequence joins TRBV9 and TRBJ2-5, with D maybe TRBD2 (7 bases). V lost 3 bases and J 2 bases, leaving 17 bases between the germline ends. Germline V gives CDR1 SGDLS, CDR2 YYNGEE. This CDR3 comprises 16 residues. The CDR3 region has the DNA TGTGCCAGCAGCGAGGAGGGGGGGCCGCCACAAGAGACCCAGTACTTC. Its translation is CASSEEGGPPQETQYF. The full variable domain, rest sourced from reference TRBV9 and TRBJ2-5, is DSGVTQTPKHLITATGQRVTLRCSPRSGDLSVYWYQQSLDQGLQFLIQYYNGEERAKGNILERFSAQQFPDLHSELNLSSLELGDSALYFCASSEEGGPPQETQYFGPGTRLLVL.

The chain has TRBV6-1 and TRBJ2-5; 9 positions agree with TRBD1. This CDR3 contains 15 residues. Looked up from germline, CDR1 is MNHNS and CDR2 is SASEGT. V lost 7 bases, J lost 3 bases, and 9 bases stayed unmatched. The CDR3, as DNA: TGTGCCAGCAAACGGACAGGGGCGAGGGAAGAGACCCAGTACTTC. Residues: CASKRTGAREETQYF.

The gene calls are TRBV7-3 and TRBJ2-1; TRBD2 matches 8 bases. Germline V CDR1 and CDR2: SGHTA, FQGTGA. The junction had 8 bases not matched to a gene; V was cut back by 4 bases and J by 3 bases. This CDR3 is built from 16 residues. The CDR3 here is CASSYPPRGGYNEQFF. The CDR3 nucleotides read TGTGCCAGCAGCTACCCCCCACGGGGGGGCTACAATGAGCAGTTCTTC.

This chain joins TRBV5-4 and TRBJ2-3, with a weak D call TRBD2 (7 bases). The CDR3 runs to 15 residues. Germline-derived CDR1 and CDR2 are SGHNT and YYREEE (reference sequence). V was shortened by 0 bases and J by 3 bases, with 11 bases between the two germline ends. The CDR3 nucleotides read TGTGCCAGCAGCTTGGGCGGGGGCGGGACAGATACGCAGTATTTT. It codes for CASSLGGGGTDTQYF.

The sample holds a few counts of this clone. V gene TRBV6-1 combines with J gene TRBJ2-6, with D maybe TRBD1 (5 bases). The CDR3 totals 15 residues. The V gene's germline CDR1 is MNHNS and CDR2 SASEGT. Trimming took off 0 bases at V and 3 bases at J, with 6 bases between the two ends. The CDR3 DNA is TGTGCCAGCAGTGAAGCGCAGGGTGGGGCCAACGTCCTGACTTTC. Translated, it gives CASSEAQGGANVLTF.

The gene calls are TRBV10-3 and TRBJ2-3; 9 bases agree with TRBD2. The CDR3 extends over 14 amino acids. Looked up from germline, CDR1 is ENHRY and CDR2 is SYGVKD. With 8 bases clipped from V and 2 bases from J, the junction kept 5 bases outside the gene matches. CDR3 residues: CAIASGGSTDTQYF. Here the CDR3 DNA reads TGTGCCATCGCGAGCGGGGGGTCCACAGATACGCAGTATTTT.

The gene calls are TRBV7-9 and TRBJ2-3; TRBD2 agrees at 14 bases. Trimming cost V 5 bases and J 6 bases; bases outside gene matches: 7. The CDR3 loop spans 16 amino acids. In germline, CDR1 is SEHNR, CDR2 FQNEAQ (reference sequence). This CDR3 reads CASSPGTSGGRDTQYF. For the CDR3, the DNA is TGTGCCAGCAGCCCGGGGACTAGCGGGGGTCGGGATACGCAGTATTTT. The full variable domain, with the rest looked up from reference TRBV7-9 and TRBJ2-3, is DTGVSQNPRHKITKRGQNVTFRCDPISEHNRLYWYRQTLGQGPEFLTYFQNEAQLEKSRLLSDRFSAERPKGSFSTLEIQRTEQGDSAMYLCASSPGTSGGRDTQYFGPGTRLTVL.

V is TRBV5-6 and J is TRBJ2-1; 11 nucleotides align to TRBD2. This CDR3 spans 18 amino acids. Germline CDR1 reads SGHDT; CDR2 reads YYEEEE. Germline trimming cut 0 bases from V and 4 bases from J; bases unmatched to any gene: 9. This CDR3 reads CASSLAEVSGGGYNEQFF. For the CDR3, the DNA is TGTGCCAGCAGCTTGGCCGAAGTTAGCGGGGGGGGATACAATGAGCAGTTCTTC. The entire variable domain, with the rest obtained from reference TRBV5-6 and TRBJ2-1, is as follows: DAGVTQSPTHLIKTRGQQVTLRCSPKSGHDTVSWYQQALGQGPQFIFQYYEEEERQRGNFPDRFSGHQFPNYSSELNVNALLLGDSALYLCASSLAEVSGGGYNEQFFGPGTRLTVL.

The gene calls are TRBV6-5 and TRBJ1-2, with D perhaps matching TRBD1 (5 bases). Germline CDR1 MNHEY, CDR2 SVGAGI. With 5 bases removed from V and 6 bases from J, the gap between germline ends came to 16 bases. The CDR3 runs 14 residues. The CDR3 sequence is CASSPLTGGDGYTF. DNA of the CDR3: TGTGCCAGCAGTCCGCTGACGGGGGGAGATGGCTACACCTTC.